This T cell receptor (beta chain) was sequenced during a study of T-cell reconstitution after alpha-beta-depleted transplantation in children. Library preparation (for TCRbeta) was performed with unique molecular identifiers. TCRdb reprocessed the PCR reads via MiXCR and lists one record per CDR3 protein. The table records roughly 500,000 distinct CDR3 sequences, roughly 33% of them present only once. This clonotype showed up just a few times. This CDR3 is built from 15 residues. Trimming shortened V by 2 bases and J by 0 bases, and 8 bases separated the two germline ends. Germline assignment: CDR1 MNHEY and CDR2 SVGAGI.

The origin of this receptor is a human donor who donated a stem cell graft to a child with aplastic anemia. The input for sequencing was PBMCs from the stem cell graft donor, taken from the stem cell graft. V and J are TRBV6-5 and TRBJ1-3; TRBD1 is a possible D gene (5 bases). The CDR3 spells CASSYGGGSGNTIYF. The CDR3 DNA is TGTGCCAGCAGTTACGGGGGGGGCTCTGGAAACACCATATATTTT.